What follows are 16 T cell receptor beta chains derived from one specimen sequenced in a study of shared T cell receptors in the human thymus. Generated by immunoSEQ multiplex PCR, the TCRdb table keeps only in-frame clones and is missing some. The sample shows 540,000 or so clones, about 80% of them seen only once. This sample was shared with a second study, whose subject was human thymus T cells.

The sequencing input was thymocytes. These receptors were obtained from a boy under three years old with a congenital heart defect.

The V gene is TRBV4-3, the J gene TRBJ2-5; 11 bases are a match to TRBD2. The CDR3 is 14 residues long. The junction had 7 bases not matched to a gene; V was cut back by 1 base and J by 12 bases. The germline gives CDR1 LGHNA, CDR2 YSLEER. The CDR3 loop is CASSQAPGLAEKYF. In nucleotides, the CDR3 is TGCGCCAGCAGCCAAGCCCCGGGACTAGCGGAAAAGTACTTC.

The chain carries TRBV14 and TRBJ2-2; D unresolved. The CDR3 is made up of 15 amino acids. Per the germline V gene, CDR1 is SGHDN and CDR2 is FVKESK. V gave up 1 base and J gave up 1 base, with 7 bases separating them. The CDR3 here is CASSQARQNTGELFF. CDR3 DNA sequence: TGTGCCAGCAGCCAAGCACGACAGAACACCGGGGAGCTGTTTTTT.

A word on this clone: Other DNA sequences in this specimen translate into the identical CDR3. This chain joins TRBV27 and TRBJ1-1, with D unresolved. The CDR3 covers 12 residues. Germline assignment: CDR1 MNHEY and CDR2 SMNVEV (reference sequence). V lost 4 bases, J lost 5 bases, and 8 bases lay in between. The CDR3: CASSSRGTEAFF. CDR3 DNA: TGTGCCAGCAGTTCCCGGGGTACTGAAGCTTTCTTT.

The chain employs TRBV15 and TRBJ2-3; 14 nucleotides align to TRBD2. Trimming took 5 bases from V and 4 from J; bases not matched to a gene: 26. CDR3 length equals 23 residues. The V gene's germline CDR1 is LNHNV and CDR2 YYDKDF (reference sequence). CDR3 sequence: CATSEVPSPGLAGEESRADTQYF. As DNA, the CDR3 is TGTGCCACCAGCGAAGTACCATCCCCGGGACTAGCGGGAGAAGAAAGTCGGGCAGATACGCAGTATTTT. Full variable domain (outside the CDR3, taken from reference TRBV15 and TRBJ2-3): DAMVIQNPRYQVTQFGKPVTLSCSQTLNHNVMYWYQQKSSQAPKLLFHYYDKDFNNEADTPDNFQSRRPNTSFCFLDIRSPGLGDTAMYLCATSEVPSPGLAGEESRADTQYFGPGTRLTVL.

The J gene is TRBJ2-7, the V gene TRBV4-3; D perhaps matches TRBD2 (6 bases). CDR1 LGHNA and CDR2 YSLEER come from the germline V gene. This CDR3 contains 17 residues. Trimming left V 0 bases short and J 1 base short, with 16 bases between. The CDR3 coding sequence is TGCGCCAGCAGCCAAGATGCGGGGAATACAGGATCCTACGAGCAGTACTTC. Translating it yields CASSQDAGNTGSYEQYF.

The chain has TRBV28 and TRBJ2-2; weak D call: TRBD1 (6 bases). The CDR3 loop spans 13 amino acids. Germline assignment: CDR1 MDHEN and CDR2 SYDVKM. Trimming took off 8 bases at V and 1 base at J, with 8 bases between the two ends. CDR3 loop: CASGQKNTGELFF. The CDR3 region has the DNA TGTGCCAGCGGACAGAAGAACACCGGGGAGCTGTTTTTT.

The V call is TRBV29-1, the J call TRBJ2-1; 7 nucleotides agree with TRBD2. This CDR3 has 13 amino acids. Germline CDR1 is SQVTM and CDR2 is ANQGSEA. Unmatched junction bases numbered 11, after V lost 7 bases and J lost 8 bases. The CDR3 nucleotides are TGCAGCGCGGGCGCCCCGGGGAGGGATGAGCAGTTCTTC. The encoded protein is CSAGAPGRDEQFF.

This clone was seen a few times. The genes are TRBV4-2 and TRBJ2-5; 12 positions match TRBD2. This CDR3 comprises 19 residues. CDR1 and CDR2 (germline): LGHNA, YNFKEQ. V dropped 4 bases and J dropped 3; count of bases not matched to a gene: 15. CDR3 nucleotide sequence: TGTGCCAGCAGCCCGCACCCTTATCCGGGACTAGCGGGCGAAGAGACCCAGTACTTC. Protein product: CASSPHPYPGLAGEETQYF.

The chain is built from TRBV30 and TRBJ2-7, with TRBD1 as a possible D gene (5 bases). The CDR3 is 16 amino acids. Germline lookup yields CDR1 GTSNPN and CDR2 SVGIG (reference sequence). V gave up 0 bases and J gave up 6 bases, with 21 bases separating them. CDR3 DNA sequence: TGTGCCTGGAGTGTACACCCCACGACAGAGACCTCCGAGCAGTACTTC. Amino acids: CAWSVHPTTETSEQYF.

This CDR3 is CSAPLSGRNEQFF. CDR3 bases: TGCAGCGCTCCCCTTAGCGGGAGAAATGAGCAGTTCTTC. The genes are TRBV29-1 and TRBJ2-1; 9 positions match TRBD2. CDR3 length: 13 residues. The ends lost 7 bases at V and 7 bases at J; junction bases unmatched: 8. CDR1 is SQVTM, CDR2 ANQGSEA, per germline.

This chain links TRBV4-1 with TRBJ2-1; 11 positions agree with TRBD2. With V trimmed by 4 bases and J by 4 bases, 6 bases remained unmatched. This CDR3 region has 16 residues. The germline CDR1 and CDR2 sequences are MGHRA and YSYEKL. This chain's CDR3 is CASSPSTSGNYNEQFF. As DNA, the CDR3 is TGCGCCAGCAGCCCCTCGACTAGCGGGAATTACAATGAGCAGTTCTTC.

Written as DNA, the CDR3 is TGTGCCAGCAGTTTTGTGGGACAGGGTTCAACAAACTATGGCTACACCTTC. This gives the protein CASSFVGQGSTNYGYTF. J is TRBJ1-2 and V is TRBV28; 9 nucleotides align to TRBD1. The trim removed 3 bases at V and 2 bases at J, leaving 10 bases unmatched. The CDR3 is 17 amino acids. In germline, CDR1 is MDHEN, CDR2 SYDVKM.

The chain has TRBV9 and TRBJ2-4; D possibly corresponds to TRBD1 (5 bases). The CDR3 runs to 15 residues. Germline assignment: CDR1 SGDLS and CDR2 YYNGEE. Deletions cut 7 bases from V and 0 bases from J, with 14 bases between. For the CDR3, the DNA is TGTGCCAGCTCTCGAGGAAGGGGAGCCAAAAACATTCAGTACTTC. This sequence encodes CASSRGRGAKNIQYF.

V is TRBV4-2 and J is TRBJ1-1; TRBD1 aligns across 10 bases. CDR3 length: 20 amino acids. Germline loops: CDR1 LGHNA, CDR2 YNFKEQ. The V gene end was trimmed by 2 bases and the J gene end by 3 bases; junction bases not matched to a gene: 18. CDR3 protein: CASSQPPSRPTDRGDTEAFF. CDR3 nucleotide sequence: TGTGCCAGCAGCCAACCTCCTTCGCGGCCGACGGACAGGGGGGACACTGAAGCTTTCTTT.

There are a few counts of this clone. J is TRBJ1-4 and V is TRBV19; D may be TRBD1 (5 bases). Trimming took off 2 bases at V and 0 bases at J, with 13 bases between the two ends. The germline CDR1 and CDR2 sequences are LNHDA and SQIVND (reference sequence). This CDR3 contains 17 residues. The CDR3 DNA follows: TGTGCCAGTAGTATAAGGCCCAGGGAGGCAACTAATGAAAAACTGTTTTTT. As protein: CASSIRPREATNEKLFF.

There are a few counts of this clone. The chain recombines TRBV12-5 with TRBJ2-1; 7 bases are shared with TRBD2. The CDR3 length is 15 residues. Losses at the gene ends were 3 bases for V and 1 base for J; bases not matched to a gene: 3. Germline CDR1 is LGHNT and CDR2 is FRNRAP. The CDR3 sequence is CASGLAGKSYNEQFF. The CDR3 DNA sequence: TGTGCTAGTGGTTTAGCGGGGAAATCCTACAATGAGCAGTTCTTC.